Listed here are 15 T cell receptor beta chains from one sample, sequenced in a study of T-cell memory formation after mild COVID-19. TCRdb reprocessed the 5' RACE reads via MiXCR and lists one record per CDR3 protein. Of 550,000 to 700,000 distinct CDR3 sequences in the sample, 17% were seen once. Sequences were obtained from PBMCs or a T cell subset sorted from them (not recorded which). All receptors come from an adult woman who had mild COVID-19 (a few samples of this study predate the infection). Cell type and time point are not known.

This clonotype was observed a handful of times. This rearrangement joins TRBV10-3 to TRBJ2-3; 10 bases are a match to TRBD2. The CDR3 covers 14 residues. Trimming took 5 bases from V and 6 from J; bases not matched to a gene: 5. Germline V CDR1 and CDR2: ENHRY, SYGVKD. DNA for the CDR3: TGTGCCATCAGTAGCGGGAGGGCCACGGATACGCAGTATTTT. Translation: CAISSGRATDTQYF.

The chain uses TRBV30 and TRBJ1-5; unclear D gene. Trimming pared 0 bases from V and 3 bases from J, leaving 9 bases between. Looked up from germline, CDR1 is GTSNPN and CDR2 is SVGIG (reference sequence). The CDR3 covers 14 residues. The CDR3: CAWSVAHYNQPQHF. CDR3 nucleotides: TGTGCCTGGAGTGTGGCCCATTACAATCAGCCCCAGCATTTT. Combining the CDR3 with reference TRBV30 and TRBJ1-5 gives the whole variable domain SQTIHQWPATLVQPVGSPLSLECTVEGTSNPNLYWYRQAAGRGLQLLFYSVGIGQISSEVPQNLSASRPQDRQFILSSKKLLLSDSGFYLCAWSVAHYNQPQHFGDGTRLSIL.

This clonotype was seen a few times. The chain is built from TRBV12-3 or TRBV12-4 and TRBJ1-4, with D hard to call. The CDR3 extends over 13 amino acids. V gave up 1 base and J gave up 7 bases, with 7 bases separating them. CDR3 nucleotide sequence: TGTGCCAGCAGTTTAGAGCGGCGTGAAAAACTGTTTTTT. It codes for CASSLERREKLFF.

Only a few counts were recorded for this clonotype. The chain couples TRBV20-1 to TRBJ2-1; D may be TRBD2 (6 bases). The germline V gene has CDR1 DFQATT and CDR2 SNEGSKA (reference sequence). This CDR3 has 16 residues. V lost 6 bases to trimming and J lost 3 bases, with 21 bases between them. As DNA, the CDR3 is TGCAGTGCCCAAACATCGGGGCTAGCGAACTACAATGAGCAGTTCTTC. It yields the protein CSAQTSGLANYNEQFF.

This clonotype was counted between two and nine times. J is TRBJ2-7 and V is TRBV5-1; D gene uncertain. Germline-derived CDR1 and CDR2 are SGHRS and YFSETQ. The CDR3 runs to 13 residues. V was clipped by 0 bases and J by 7 bases, with 11 bases between them. CDR3 DNA sequence: TGCGCCAGCAGCTTGGTAGGGTCCGGAGAGCAGTACTTC. This encodes CASSLVGSGEQYF.

This clonotype has only a few counts. The V gene is TRBV7-2, the J gene TRBJ1-2; 7 bases map to TRBD1. In germline, CDR1 is SGHTA, CDR2 FQGNSA. The V gene end was trimmed by 3 bases and the J gene end by 2 bases; junction bases not matched to a gene: 3. The CDR3 has 14 residues. CDR3 DNA: TGTGCCAGCAGCTTCAAGGGGGCGAACTATGGCTACACCTTC. This sequence encodes CASSFKGANYGYTF.

This clonotype was detected a few times. The chain couples TRBV6-1 to TRBJ2-7; TRBD1 matches at 7 bases. CDR1 and CDR2 (germline): MNHNS, SASEGT. J was trimmed by 2 bases and V by 6 bases; bases with no gene match: 7. The CDR3 extends over 14 amino acids. CDR3 DNA: TGTGCCAGCAGCCTGACAGGGATAACCTACGAGCAGTACTTC. It translates to CASSLTGITYEQYF.

This clonotype has only a few counts. This chain uses TRBV12-3 or TRBV12-4 with TRBJ2-1, with 8 bases matching TRBD1. This CDR3 comprises 15 residues. With V trimmed by 5 bases and J by 5 bases, 8 bases remained unmatched. The CDR3 nucleotides are TGTGCCAGCAGTCGGACCGGGACAGGTGACAATGAGCAGTTCTTC. As protein: CASSRTGTGDNEQFF.

This chain connects TRBV5-1 to TRBJ1-1; 10 nucleotides line up with TRBD1. Germline values: CDR1 SGHRS, CDR2 YFSETQ. J lost 0 bases, V lost 4 bases, and 6 bases had no gene match. The CDR3 is 16 amino acids. The CDR3 is CASSPRQGAMNTEAFF. CDR3 nucleotides: TGCGCCAGCAGCCCGAGACAGGGGGCGATGAACACTGAAGCTTTCTTT.

The V and J genes are TRBV12-3 or TRBV12-4 and TRBJ1-4; D unresolved. V lost 2 bases, J lost 1 base, and 8 bases lay in between. This CDR3 is 15 amino acids long. The CDR3 DNA reads TGTGCCAGCAGTTTATTCGGTGGAACTAATGAAAAACTGTTTTTT. Translated, it gives CASSLFGGTNEKLFF.

CDR3 sequence: CASSAGGYNEKLFF. Written as DNA, the CDR3 is TGTGCCAGCAGCGCGGGCGGGTATAATGAAAAACTGTTTTTT. The V call is TRBV5-5, the J call TRBJ1-4; D gene unclear. Germline V gives CDR1 SGHKS, CDR2 YYEKEE (reference sequence). With 4 bases removed from V and 4 bases from J, the gap between germline ends came to 11 bases. CDR3 length: 14 residues.

This clonotype was detected only a few times. The chain has TRBV20-1 and TRBJ2-3; perhaps TRBD1 as D (5 bases). The V gene lost 6 bases and the J gene lost 0 bases, with 13 bases spanning the gap. Germline values: CDR1 DFQATT, CDR2 SNEGSKA (reference sequence). This CDR3 comprises 14 residues. Written as DNA, the CDR3 is TGCAGTGCCTACAGGTCATCCAGCACAGATACGCAGTATTTT. Protein: CSAYRSSSTDTQYF.

V and J are TRBV12-3 or TRBV12-4 and TRBJ1-1; D is unresolved. The CDR3 totals 13 residues. Between the trimmed V and J ends, which lost 6 bases and 3 bases, there was a span of 11 bases. CDR3 loop: CASRIQQYTEAFF. CDR3 sequence (DNA): TGTGCCAGCAGGATCCAGCAGTACACTGAAGCTTTCTTT.

Only a few counts were recorded for this clonotype. This chain joins TRBV7-9 and TRBJ2-7; perhaps TRBD2 as D (6 bases). Between the trimmed V and J ends, which lost 0 bases and 3 bases, there was a span of 9 bases. This CDR3 is 14 amino acids long. Germline lookup yields CDR1 SEHNR and CDR2 FQNEAQ (reference sequence). CDR3 protein: CASSLASGYYEQYF. In DNA form, the CDR3 reads TGTGCCAGCAGCTTAGCGAGCGGGTACTACGAGCAGTACTTC.

The chain joins TRBV12-5 to TRBJ2-7; D gene ambiguous. The CDR3 is made up of 15 amino acids. Trimming shortened V by 1 base and J by 3 bases, and 13 bases separated the two germline ends. Germline assignment: CDR1 LGHNT and CDR2 FRNRAP. This CDR3 reads CASGLASTPVYEQYF. Here the CDR3 DNA reads TGTGCTAGTGGTTTGGCATCCACTCCGGTCTACGAGCAGTACTTC.